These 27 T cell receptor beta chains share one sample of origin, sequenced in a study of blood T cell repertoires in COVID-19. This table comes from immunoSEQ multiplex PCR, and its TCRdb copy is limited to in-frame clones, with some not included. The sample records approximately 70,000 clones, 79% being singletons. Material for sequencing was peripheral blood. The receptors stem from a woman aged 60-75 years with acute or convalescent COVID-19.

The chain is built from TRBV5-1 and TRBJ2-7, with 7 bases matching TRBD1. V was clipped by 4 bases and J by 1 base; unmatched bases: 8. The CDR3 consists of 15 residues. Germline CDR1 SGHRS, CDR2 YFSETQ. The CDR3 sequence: CASSLNPGGSYEQYF. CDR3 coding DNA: TGCGCCAGCAGCCTTAACCCAGGGGGTTCCTACGAGCAGTACTTC.

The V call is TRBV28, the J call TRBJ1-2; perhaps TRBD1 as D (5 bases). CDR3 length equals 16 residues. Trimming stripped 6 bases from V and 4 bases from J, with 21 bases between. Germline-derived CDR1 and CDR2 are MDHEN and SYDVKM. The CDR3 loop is CASSLVGGLGSYGYTF. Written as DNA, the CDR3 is TGTGCCAGCAGCCTGGTGGGGGGTCTGGGGAGCTATGGCTACACCTTC.

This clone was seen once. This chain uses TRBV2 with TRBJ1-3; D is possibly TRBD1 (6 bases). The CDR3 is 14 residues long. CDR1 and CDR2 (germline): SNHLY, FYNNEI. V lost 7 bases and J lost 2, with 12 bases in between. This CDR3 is CASTRTGTGNTIYF. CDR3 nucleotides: TGTGCCAGCACGCGTACAGGGACTGGAAACACCATATATTTT.

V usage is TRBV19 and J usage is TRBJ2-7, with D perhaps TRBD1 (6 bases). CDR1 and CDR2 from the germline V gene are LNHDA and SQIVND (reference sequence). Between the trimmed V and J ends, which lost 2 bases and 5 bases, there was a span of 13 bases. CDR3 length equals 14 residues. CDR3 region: CASSIRDIDHEQYF. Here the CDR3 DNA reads TGTGCCAGTAGTATACGGGACATTGACCACGAGCAGTACTTC.

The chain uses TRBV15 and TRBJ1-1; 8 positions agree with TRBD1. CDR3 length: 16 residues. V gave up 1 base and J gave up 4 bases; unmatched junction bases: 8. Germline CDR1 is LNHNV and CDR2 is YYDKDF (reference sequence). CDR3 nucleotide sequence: TGTGCCACCAGCAGAGGAAACAGGGGGGGGAGCACTGAAGCTTTCTTT. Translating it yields CATSRGNRGGSTEAFF.

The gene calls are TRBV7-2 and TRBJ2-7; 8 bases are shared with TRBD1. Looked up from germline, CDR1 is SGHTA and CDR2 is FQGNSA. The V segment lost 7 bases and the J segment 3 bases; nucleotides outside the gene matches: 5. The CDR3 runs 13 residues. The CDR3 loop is CASTSGQVYEQYF. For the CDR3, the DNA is TGTGCCAGCACCTCGGGACAGGTCTACGAGCAGTACTTC.

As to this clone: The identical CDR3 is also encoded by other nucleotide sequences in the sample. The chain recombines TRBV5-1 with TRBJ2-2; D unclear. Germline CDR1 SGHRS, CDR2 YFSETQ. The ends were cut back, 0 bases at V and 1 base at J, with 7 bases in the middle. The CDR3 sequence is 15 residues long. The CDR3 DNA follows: TGCGCCAGCAGCTTGGACACCAGGAACACCGGGGAGCTGTTTTTT. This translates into CASSLDTRNTGELFF.

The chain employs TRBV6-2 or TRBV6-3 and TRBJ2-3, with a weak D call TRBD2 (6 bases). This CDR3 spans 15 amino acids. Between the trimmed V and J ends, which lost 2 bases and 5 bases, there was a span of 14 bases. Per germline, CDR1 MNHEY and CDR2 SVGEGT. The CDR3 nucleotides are TGTGCCAGCAGTTACCGGGGACTTCAAGTAGATACGCAGTATTTT. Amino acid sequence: CASSYRGLQVDTQYF.

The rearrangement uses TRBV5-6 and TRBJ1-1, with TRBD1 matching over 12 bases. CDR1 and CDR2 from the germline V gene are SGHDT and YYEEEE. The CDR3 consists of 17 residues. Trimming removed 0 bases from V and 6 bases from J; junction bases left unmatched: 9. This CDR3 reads CASSLVLGQGASPEAFF. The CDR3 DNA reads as TGTGCCAGCAGCTTGGTACTGGGACAGGGGGCTTCTCCTGAAGCTTTCTTT.

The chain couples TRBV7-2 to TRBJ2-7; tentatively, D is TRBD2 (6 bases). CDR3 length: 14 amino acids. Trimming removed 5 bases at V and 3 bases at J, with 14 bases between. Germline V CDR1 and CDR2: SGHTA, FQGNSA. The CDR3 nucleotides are TGTGCCAGCAGCCCCAGGAGGGGAAGCTACGAGCAGTACTTC. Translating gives CASSPRRGSYEQYF.

CDR3 in amino acids: CATSRDLDSTFADFENIQYF. DNA of the CDR3: TGTGCCACCAGCAGAGATCTAGACAGCACTTTCGCGGATTTCGAAAACATTCAGTACTTC. The chain has TRBV15 and TRBJ2-4; TRBD1 is a possible D gene (5 bases). V was shortened by 0 bases and J by 5 bases, with 26 bases between the two germline ends. CDR1 LNHNV and CDR2 YYDKDF come from the germline V gene (reference sequence). CDR3 length: 20 amino acids.

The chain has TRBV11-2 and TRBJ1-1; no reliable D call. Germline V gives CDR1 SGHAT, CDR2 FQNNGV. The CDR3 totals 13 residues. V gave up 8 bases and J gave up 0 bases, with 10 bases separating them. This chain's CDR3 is CASRGQVNTEAFF. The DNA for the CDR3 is TGTGCCAGCCGCGGGCAGGTGAACACTGAAGCTTTCTTT.

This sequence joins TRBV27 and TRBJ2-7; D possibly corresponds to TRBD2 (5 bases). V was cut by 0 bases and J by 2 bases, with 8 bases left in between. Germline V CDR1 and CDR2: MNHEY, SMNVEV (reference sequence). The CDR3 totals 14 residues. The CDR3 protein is CASSLSERTYEQYF. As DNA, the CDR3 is TGTGCCAGCAGTTTATCGGAGCGGACCTACGAGCAGTACTTC.

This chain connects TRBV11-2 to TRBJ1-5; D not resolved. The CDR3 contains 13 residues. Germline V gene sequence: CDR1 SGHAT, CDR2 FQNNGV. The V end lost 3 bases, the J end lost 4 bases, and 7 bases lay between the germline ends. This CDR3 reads CASSLERNQPQHF. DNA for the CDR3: TGTGCCAGCAGCTTGGAGAGAAATCAGCCCCAGCATTTT.

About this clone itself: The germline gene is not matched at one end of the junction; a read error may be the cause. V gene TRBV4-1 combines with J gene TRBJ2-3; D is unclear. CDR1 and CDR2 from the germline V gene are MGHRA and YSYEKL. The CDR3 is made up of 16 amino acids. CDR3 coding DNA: TGCGCCAGCGGCCAAGTAAATCTAGTACACACAGATACGCAGTATTTT. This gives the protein CASGQVNLVHTDTQYF.

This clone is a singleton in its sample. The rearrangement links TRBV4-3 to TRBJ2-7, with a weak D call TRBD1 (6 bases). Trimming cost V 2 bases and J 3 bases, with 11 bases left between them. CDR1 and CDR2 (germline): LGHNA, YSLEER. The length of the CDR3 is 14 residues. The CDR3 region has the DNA TGCGCCAGCAGCCAAAGCAGGGGAAACTACGAGCAGTACTTC. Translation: CASSQSRGNYEQYF.

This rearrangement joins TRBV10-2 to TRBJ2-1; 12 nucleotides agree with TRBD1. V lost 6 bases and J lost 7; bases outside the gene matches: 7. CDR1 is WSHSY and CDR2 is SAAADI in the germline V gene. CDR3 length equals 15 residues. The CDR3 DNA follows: TGCGCCAGCAGCCCCGGGACAGGGGGCAAGAATGAGCAGTTCTTC. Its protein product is CASSPGTGGKNEQFF.

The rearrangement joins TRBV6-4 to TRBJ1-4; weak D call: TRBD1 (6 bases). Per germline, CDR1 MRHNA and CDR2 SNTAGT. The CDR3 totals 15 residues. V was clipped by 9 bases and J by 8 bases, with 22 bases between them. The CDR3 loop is CARPLYRAEGEKLFF. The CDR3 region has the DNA TGTGCCAGACCCCTATACAGGGCCGAAGGGGAAAAACTGTTTTTT.

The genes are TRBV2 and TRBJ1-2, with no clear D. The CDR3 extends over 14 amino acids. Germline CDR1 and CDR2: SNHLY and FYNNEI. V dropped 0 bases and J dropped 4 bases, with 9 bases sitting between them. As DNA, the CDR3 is TGTGCCAGCAGTGAAGCCCTCCTTAGCTATGGCTACACCTTC. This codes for CASSEALLSYGYTF.

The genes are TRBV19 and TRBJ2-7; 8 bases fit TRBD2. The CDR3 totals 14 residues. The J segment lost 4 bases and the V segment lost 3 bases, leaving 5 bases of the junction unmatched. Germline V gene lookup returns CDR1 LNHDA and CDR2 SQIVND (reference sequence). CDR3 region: CASSIRGTRYEQYF. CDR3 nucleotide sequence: TGTGCCAGTAGTATCCGCGGGACTAGGTACGAGCAGTACTTC.

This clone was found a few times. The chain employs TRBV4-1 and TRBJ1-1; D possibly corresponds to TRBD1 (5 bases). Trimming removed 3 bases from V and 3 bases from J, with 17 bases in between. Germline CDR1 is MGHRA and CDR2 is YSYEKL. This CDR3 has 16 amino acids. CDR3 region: CASSHTSGTLDTEAFF. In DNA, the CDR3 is TGCGCCAGCAGCCATACCTCCGGGACTTTGGACACTGAAGCTTTCTTT.

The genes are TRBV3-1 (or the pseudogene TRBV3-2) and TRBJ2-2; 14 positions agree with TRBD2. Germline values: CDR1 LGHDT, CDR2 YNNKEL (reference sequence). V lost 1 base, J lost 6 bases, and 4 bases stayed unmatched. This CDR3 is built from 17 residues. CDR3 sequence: CASSQVLTSGGAGELFF. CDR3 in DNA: TGTGCCAGCAGCCAAGTTTTGACTAGCGGGGGGGCCGGGGAGCTGTTTTTT.

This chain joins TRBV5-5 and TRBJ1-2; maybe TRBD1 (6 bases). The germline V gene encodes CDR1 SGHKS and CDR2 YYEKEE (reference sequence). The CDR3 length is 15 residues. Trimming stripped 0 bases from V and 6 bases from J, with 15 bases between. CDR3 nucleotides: TGTGCCAGCAGCTTGGAGGTGAGGACAGCCCATGGCTACACCTTC. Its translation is CASSLEVRTAHGYTF.

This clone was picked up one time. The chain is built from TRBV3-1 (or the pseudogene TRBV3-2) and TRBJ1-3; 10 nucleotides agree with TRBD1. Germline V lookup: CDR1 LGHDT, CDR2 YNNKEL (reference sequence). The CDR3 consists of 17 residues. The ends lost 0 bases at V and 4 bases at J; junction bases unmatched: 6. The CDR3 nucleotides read TGTGCCAGCAGCCAAGATGCCGGGACAGGGGAAGGAAACACCATATATTTT. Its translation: CASSQDAGTGEGNTIYF.

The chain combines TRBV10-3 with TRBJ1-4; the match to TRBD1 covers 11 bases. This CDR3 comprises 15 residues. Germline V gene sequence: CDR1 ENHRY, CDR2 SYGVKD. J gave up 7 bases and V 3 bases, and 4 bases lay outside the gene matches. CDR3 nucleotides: TGTGCCATCAGTGACCGGGACAGGGGGGTTGAAAAACTGTTTTTT. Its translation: CAISDRDRGVEKLFF.

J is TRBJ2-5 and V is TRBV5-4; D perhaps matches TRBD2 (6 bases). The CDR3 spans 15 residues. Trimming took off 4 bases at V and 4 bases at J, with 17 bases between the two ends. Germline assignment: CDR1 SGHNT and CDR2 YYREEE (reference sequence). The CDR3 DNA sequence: TGTGCCAGCAGCGGATGGGGAGGAAAATTAGAGACCCAGTACTTC. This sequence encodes CASSGWGGKLETQYF.

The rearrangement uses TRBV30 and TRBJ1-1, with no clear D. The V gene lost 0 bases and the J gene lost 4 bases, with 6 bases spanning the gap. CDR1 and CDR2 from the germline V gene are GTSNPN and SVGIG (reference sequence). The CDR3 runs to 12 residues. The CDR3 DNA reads TGTGCCTGGAGTGTACGAGTCACTGAAGCTTTCTTT. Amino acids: CAWSVRVTEAFF.